These 2 T cell receptor beta chains share one sample of origin, sequenced in a study of OX40 agonist ivuxolimab in advanced cancers. Clones were read by immunoSEQ multiplex PCR, and TCRdb kept only the in-frame ones, dropping some. The data contain tens of thousands of clones, 91% of them singletons. The sample consisted of CD4+ or CD8+ T cells sorted from blood, taken in a trial of the OX40 agonist ivuxolimab. These receptors were taken from an adult with an advanced solid tumor such as melanoma, head and neck, liver or kidney cancer.

The chain joins TRBV27 to TRBJ2-7; 8 bases are a match to TRBD1. This CDR3 region has 14 residues. Looked up from germline, CDR1 is MNHEY and CDR2 is SMNVEV (reference sequence). Trimming removed 3 bases from V and 5 bases from J; junction bases left unmatched: 6. Here the CDR3 DNA reads TGTGCCAGCAGTTTCCGGACAGGGCCCCACGAGCAGTACTTC. Translation: CASSFRTGPHEQYF.

The chain carries TRBV28 and TRBJ1-5; 8 bases map to TRBD1. This CDR3 has 15 residues. Trimming cost V 10 bases and J 3 bases; bases outside gene matches: 11. Germline V CDR1 and CDR2: MDHEN, SYDVKM. CDR3 protein: CATQKAGQVNQPQHF. CDR3 bases: TGTGCCACCCAAAAAGCGGGACAGGTCAATCAGCCCCAGCATTTT. Full variable domain (missing parts from reference TRBV28 and TRBJ1-5): DVKVTQSSRYLVKRTGEKVFLECVQDMDHENMFWYRQDPGLGLRLIYFSYDVKMKEKGDIPEGYSVSREKKERFSLILESASTNQTSMYLCATQKAGQVNQPQHFGDGTRLSIL.